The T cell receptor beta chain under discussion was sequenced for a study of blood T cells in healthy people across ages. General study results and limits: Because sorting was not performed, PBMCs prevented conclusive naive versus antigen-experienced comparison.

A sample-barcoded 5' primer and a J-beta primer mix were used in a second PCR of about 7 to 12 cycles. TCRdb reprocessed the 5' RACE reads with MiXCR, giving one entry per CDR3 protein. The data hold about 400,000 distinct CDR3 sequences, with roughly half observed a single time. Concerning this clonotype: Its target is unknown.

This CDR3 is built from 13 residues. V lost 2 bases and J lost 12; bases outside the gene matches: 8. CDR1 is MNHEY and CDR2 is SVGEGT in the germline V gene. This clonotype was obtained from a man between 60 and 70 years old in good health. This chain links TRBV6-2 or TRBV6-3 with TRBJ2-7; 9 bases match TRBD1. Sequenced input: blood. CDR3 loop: CASSYGRDRALYF. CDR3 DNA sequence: TGTGCCAGCAGTTACGGTCGGGACAGGGCCCTGTACTTC.